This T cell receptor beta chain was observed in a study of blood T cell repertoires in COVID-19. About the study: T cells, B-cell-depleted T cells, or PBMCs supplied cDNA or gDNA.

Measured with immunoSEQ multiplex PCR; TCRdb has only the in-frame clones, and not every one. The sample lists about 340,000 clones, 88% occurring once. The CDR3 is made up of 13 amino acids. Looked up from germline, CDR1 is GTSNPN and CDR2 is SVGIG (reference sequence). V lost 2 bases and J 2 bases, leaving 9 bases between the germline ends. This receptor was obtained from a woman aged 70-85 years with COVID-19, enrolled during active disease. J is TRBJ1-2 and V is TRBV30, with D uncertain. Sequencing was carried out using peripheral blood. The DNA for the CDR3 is TGTGCCTGGAGTACGGCGGGGAACTATGGCTACACCTTC. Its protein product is CAWSTAGNYGYTF. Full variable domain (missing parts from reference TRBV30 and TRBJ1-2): SQTIHQWPATLVQPVGSPLSLECTVEGTSNPNLYWYRQAAGRGLQLLFYSVGIGQISSEVPQNLSASRPQDRQFILSSKKLLLSDSGFYLCAWSTAGNYGYTFGSGTRLTVV.